This T cell receptor beta chain was found in a study of blood T cell repertoires in COVID-19. The overall study: The samples span acute and convalescent COVID-19 from the United States, Italy and Spain. From T cells, B-cell-depleted T cells, or PBMCs came the material, which was cDNA or gDNA.

The participants were between about 18 and 90 years old and came from under 25 US areas. In the authors' workflow: Nucleated cell number was recorded as an estimate derived from reference gene primer amplification. The protocol was immunoSEQ multiplex PCR, while the TCRdb copy is restricted to in-frame clones and leaves out a portion. Clone size and the V and J calls come from that table; the DNA yielded D and trimming. Of approximately 170,000 clones listed, around 80% are singletons. This receptor was taken from a man aged 50 or older who had recovered from COVID-19. The sample taken for sequencing was PBMCs or T cells enriched from blood (not recorded which).

The CDR3, as DNA: TGTGCCACCAGCCCCCCCCGGACAGGGGGCACTGAAGCTTTCTTT. It is translated as CATSPPRTGGTEAFF. This rearrangement joins TRBV15 to TRBJ1-1, with 10 bases that match TRBD1. Trimming at V came to 5 bases and at J to 4 bases, leaving 7 bases not matched to a gene. Germline V lookup: CDR1 LNHNV, CDR2 YYDKDF (reference sequence). This CDR3 region has 15 residues.